This T cell receptor beta chain was identified during a study of blood T cell repertoires in COVID-19. Profiling relied on immunoSEQ multiplex PCR, and the TCRdb table lists in-frame clones only, not all of them. The sample lists 200,000 to 250,000 clones, about nine tenths occurring once. The germline CDR1 and CDR2 sequences are SGDLS and YYNGEE. Trimming took 0 bases from V and 1 from J, leaving 7 bases between them. The CDR3 totals 14 residues. The TCR comes from a man in his 60s who had recovered from COVID-19. V gene TRBV9 combines with J gene TRBJ1-1, with D possibly matching TRBD1 (6 bases). Source material: peripheral blood. CDR3 sequence (DNA): TGTGCCAGCAGCGTAGCAGGGGCGAACACTGAAGCTTTCTTT. Residues: CASSVAGANTEAFF.